One sample yielded the 2 T cell receptor beta chains listed below, sequenced in a study of T cells in Graves' hyperthyroidism and ophthalmopathy. Amplification targeted TCR beta CDR3 regions from RNA transcripts. First-round RT-PCR targeting the TCR CDR3 was performed with the HTBI primer set. Each CDR3 protein gets one entry after TCRdb re-called the multiplex PCR reads with MiXCR. The data contain about 350,000 distinct CDR3 sequences, 15% to 20% of them singletons. The sequencing input was blood. Receptor source: a woman in her thirties or forties with Graves' ophthalmopathy.

This clonotype was counted at least ten times. V and J are TRBV4-1 and TRBJ2-7, with D possibly being TRBD2 (5 bases). V was cut by 0 bases and J by 5 bases, with 20 bases left in between. The length of the CDR3 is 17 residues. Germline assignment: CDR1 MGHRA and CDR2 YSYEKL. CDR3 DNA: TGCGCCAGCAGCCAAGATGTCGTGCGGGTTAGGCTCCACGAGCAGTACTTC. As protein: CASSQDVVRVRLHEQYF.

This clonotype was seen repeatedly, ten times or more. This chain connects TRBV30 to TRBJ1-5, with D possibly matching TRBD1 (5 bases). Between the trimmed V and J ends, which lost 3 bases and 7 bases, there was a span of 16 bases. The germline CDR1 and CDR2 sequences are GTSNPN and SVGIG (reference sequence). The CDR3 contains 14 residues. In nucleotides, the CDR3 is TGTGCCTGGAGCGAAGGGGCAGGAAGACAGCCCCAGCATTTT. Amino acid sequence: CAWSEGAGRQPQHF.